The rows below give T cell receptor beta chains drawn from one sample of a study of cytomegalovirus exposure and HLA in healthy donors. Libraries were prepared by immunoSEQ multiplex PCR; TCRdb keeps only in-frame clonotypes and omits some of them. The sample has 150,000 to 200,000 clones, 75% to 85% seen once. Sequencing was carried out using PBMCs. These receptors all stem from a woman between 45 and 60 years old in good health and CMV-seronegative. The CDR3 runs from the conserved cysteine through the conserved F or W. D genes are given only for firm matches. The listing skips clone size in some rows; elsewhere it reads once, few, many or a size class.

D	size	V	J	CDR3	DNA
-	-	TRBV7-2	TRBJ1-3	CASSRGGASGNTIYF	TGTGCCAGCAGCCGCGGGGGAGCCTCTGGAAACACCATATATTTT
-	-	TRBV28	TRBJ2-3	CASTYTDTQYF	TGTGCCAGCACCTACACAGATACGCAGTATTTT
-	-	TRBV27	TRBJ2-5	CASSSDGGPVRQYF	TGTGCCAGCAGTTCGGACGGGGGGCCCGTTCGACAGTACTTC
-	few	TRBV5-1	TRBJ2-1	CASSAGLPYNEQFF	TGCGCCAGCAGCGCGGGACTGCCGTACAATGAGCAGTTCTTC
-	-	TRBV4-2	TRBJ1-5	CASSLGYSGESQPQHF	TGTGCCAGCAGCCTAGGATATTCAGGGGAGAGTCAGCCCCAGCATTTT
TRBD1	few	TRBV4-3	TRBJ2-7	CASSQWTGGIEYF	TGCGCCAGCAGCCAGTGGACAGGGGGGATAGAGTACTTC
TRBD1	-	TRBV29-1	TRBJ2-1	CSVLTRGTYNEQFF	TGCAGCGTTTTGACCAGGGGGACCTACAATGAGCAGTTCTTC
-	-	TRBV5-5	TRBJ1-4	CASMLAATNEKLFF	TGTGCCAGCATGCTTGCAGCAACTAATGAAAAACTGTTTTTT
-	-	TRBV5-6	TRBJ2-3	CASSSLGGNTDTQYF	TGTGCCAGCAGCTCTTTAGGGGGAAACACAGATACGCAGTATTTT
-	-	TRBV2	TRBJ1-6	CASNGQNSPLHF	TGTGCCAGCAATGGGCAGAATTCACCCCTCCACTTT
-	-	TRBV5-1	TRBJ2-2	CASSLEAAGGELFF	TGCGCCAGCAGCTTGGAAGCCGCGGGCGGGGAGCTGTTTTTT
TRBD1	-	TRBV9	TRBJ1-5	CASSVGSDRGSQPQHF	TGTGCCAGCAGCGTAGGTTCCGACAGGGGGAGTCAGCCCCAGCATTTT
TRBD1	few	TRBV18	TRBJ1-2	CASSPQDRGLAGYTF	TGTGCCAGCTCACCACAGGACAGGGGTTTAGCCGGCTACACCTTC
-	-	TRBV19	TRBJ1-6	CASSIPFGAQNSPLHF	TGTGCCAGTAGTATCCCCTTTGGGGCTCAGAATTCACCCCTCCACTTT
TRBD2	-	TRBV9	TRBJ2-5	CASSVGTSGGRGETQYF	TGTGCCAGCAGCGTCGGGACTAGCGGGGGTAGAGGAGAGACCCAGTACTTC
TRBD1	-	TRBV18	TRBJ1-6	CASSRAGTGDGSPLHF	TGTGCCAGCTCACGCGCCGGGACAGGGGATGGGTCCCCCCTCCACTTT
-	-	TRBV6-5	TRBJ1-2	CASSYGGGYGYTF	TGTGCCAGCAGTTACGGCGGAGGCTATGGCTACACCTTC
TRBD1	once	TRBV28	TRBJ2-5	CASRPGQGGAQYF	TGTGCCAGCAGACCGGGACAGGGTGGGGCCCAGTACTTC
TRBD1	-	TRBV14	TRBJ1-4	CARRGTGIGEKLFF	TGTGCCAGACGGGGGACAGGGATCGGCGAAAAACTGTTTTTT
TRBD1	few	TRBV4-3	TRBJ2-3	CASSQERQGNTDTQYF	TGCGCCAGCAGCCAAGAACGACAGGGCAACACAGATACGCAGTATTTT
-	-	TRBV27	TRBJ1-1	CASSGQSNTEAFF	TGTGCCAGCAGTGGACAGAGTAACACTGAAGCTTTCTTT
-	-	TRBV6-5	TRBJ1-6	CASSQFQGKNSPLHF	TGTGCCAGCAGTCAGTTCCAGGGGAAGAATTCACCCCTCCACTTT
-	-	TRBV7-9	TRBJ2-7	CSSSLTAGSYEQYF	TGTTCCAGCAGCTTAACGGCAGGCTCCTACGAGCAGTACTTC
-	once	TRBV7-9	TRBJ1-3	CSSSFRRLGASSGNTIYF	TGTTCCAGCAGCTTCCGTAGGCTGGGGGCCAGCTCTGGAAACACCATATATTTT
TRBD1	-	TRBV28	TRBJ1-4	CASSPTGTGREKLFF	TGTGCCAGCAGTCCCACCGGGACAGGGAGGGAAAAACTGTTTTTT
TRBD2	-	TRBV11-3	TRBJ2-1	CASSPGTSGSTYNEQFF	TGTGCCAGCAGCCCAGGGACTAGCGGAAGCACCTACAATGAGCAGTTCTTC
-	-	TRBV27	TRBJ1-3	CASSKGVGAGNTIYF	TGTGCCAGCAGTAAGGGGGTTGGTGCTGGAAACACCATATATTTT
-	-	TRBV6-5	TRBJ2-2	CASSYFSGELFF	TGTGCCAGCAGTTATTTCTCCGGGGAGCTGTTTTTT
TRBD1	few	TRBV5-6	TRBJ1-2	CASSLGRGDYGYTF	TGTGCCAGCAGCTTGGGCAGGGGGGACTATGGCTACACCTTC
TRBD2	-	TRBV7-2	TRBJ2-5	CASSLASGSGETQYF	TGTGCCAGCAGCTTAGCTAGCGGGAGCGGCGAGACCCAGTACTTC
-	once	TRBV2	TRBJ2-3	CASSEAPYNTDTQYF	TGTGCCAGCAGTGAAGCGCCGTACAACACAGATACGCAGTATTTT
-	-	TRBV7-8	TRBJ2-2	CASSPGGAAQTGELFF	TGTGCCAGCAGCCCAGGCGGGGCAGCTCAAACCGGGGAGCTGTTTTTT
TRBD2	few	TRBV28	TRBJ2-7	CASSLIRTSGSTHEQYF	TGTGCCAGCAGTTTAATCCGGACTAGCGGGAGTACGCACGAGCAGTACTTC
TRBD1	-	TRBV28	TRBJ1-5	CASSLSSLAGGVQPQHF	TGTGCCAGCAGTTTATCGAGCTTGGCAGGGGGCGTTCAGCCCCAGCATTTT
TRBD2	-	TRBV13	TRBJ2-4	CASSPEGAGGRNIQYF	TGTGCCAGCAGTCCCGAGGGGGCGGGGGGGAGAAACATTCAGTACTTC
-	-	TRBV29-1	TRBJ1-1	CSVAGVVMNTEAFF	TGCAGCGTAGCAGGGGTAGTGATGAACACTGAAGCTTTCTTT
-	-	TRBV6-5	TRBJ2-7	CASNRPGLTPYEQYF	TGTGCCAGCAATCGACCGGGACTGACTCCCTACGAGCAGTACTTC
-	-	TRBV6-4	TRBJ2-1	CATRGDNEQFF	TGTGCCACCCGGGGAGACAATGAGCAGTTCTTC
TRBD1	-	TRBV6-4	TRBJ1-1	CASSEGQGLSTEAFF	TGTGCCAGCAGTGAGGGACAGGGTCTTAGTACTGAAGCTTTCTTT
TRBD2	-	TRBV28	TRBJ2-1	CASTLAGENYNEQFF	TGTGCCAGCACGCTAGCGGGGGAAAACTACAATGAGCAGTTCTTC
-	-	TRBV19	TRBJ2-2	CASKPPPEAGELFF	TGTGCCTCGAAACCCCCCCCGGAGGCCGGGGAGCTGTTTTTT
-	-	TRBV7-6	TRBJ2-1	CASSLGGGTAYNEQFF	TGTGCCAGCAGCTTAGGCGGGGGCACGGCCTACAATGAGCAGTTCTTC
TRBD1	-	TRBV19	TRBJ1-5	CASYGTGAGGNQPQHF	TGTGCCAGTTATGGGACAGGCGCCGGGGGCAATCAGCCCCAGCATTTT